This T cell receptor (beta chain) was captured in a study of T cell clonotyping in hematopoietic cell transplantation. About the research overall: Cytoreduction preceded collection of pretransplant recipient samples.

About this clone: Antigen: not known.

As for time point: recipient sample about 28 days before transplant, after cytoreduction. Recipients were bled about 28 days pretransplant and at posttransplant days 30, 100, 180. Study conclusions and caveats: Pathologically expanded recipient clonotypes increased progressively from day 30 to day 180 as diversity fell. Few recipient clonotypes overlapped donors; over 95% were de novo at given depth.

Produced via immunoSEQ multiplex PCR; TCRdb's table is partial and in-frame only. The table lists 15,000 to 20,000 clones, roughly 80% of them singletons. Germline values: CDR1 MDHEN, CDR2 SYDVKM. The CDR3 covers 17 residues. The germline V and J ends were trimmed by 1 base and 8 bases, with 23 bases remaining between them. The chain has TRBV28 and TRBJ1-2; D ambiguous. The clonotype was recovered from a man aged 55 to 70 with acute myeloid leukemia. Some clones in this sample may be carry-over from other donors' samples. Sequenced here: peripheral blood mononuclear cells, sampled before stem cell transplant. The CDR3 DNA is TGTGCCAGCAGTTTATTAAGTCCCCGAACCGATCGCCGAGGCTACACCTTC. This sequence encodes CASSLLSPRTDRRGYTF.